Each of the 22 T cell receptor beta chains below was sequenced from the same sample in a study of blood T cell repertoires in COVID-19. Here immunoSEQ multiplex PCR was the method, and the copy in TCRdb shows in-frame clones only, minus some. The sample holds approximately 110,000 clones; about nine tenths are singletons and the top ten take approximately 1.1%. Source material: peripheral blood. These receptor sequences come from a human donor in a cohort sampled during active COVID-19.

The rearrangement joins TRBV24-1 to TRBJ1-5; tentatively, D is TRBD1 (6 bases). The germline CDR1 and CDR2 sequences are KGHDR and SFDVKD. Trimming shortened V by 4 bases and J by 3 bases, and 18 bases separated the two germline ends. The CDR3 consists of 17 residues. This CDR3 is CATSDSGFAGVNQPQHF. CDR3 sequence (DNA): TGTGCCACCAGTGACTCAGGGTTTGCAGGGGTCAATCAGCCCCAGCATTTT.

The V and J genes are TRBV9 and TRBJ1-4; TRBD1 is a possible D gene (6 bases). Between the trimmed V and J ends, which lost 0 bases and 4 bases, there was a span of 13 bases. The germline V gene encodes CDR1 SGDLS and CDR2 YYNGEE. The CDR3 contains 16 residues. This CDR3 is CASSVGTARLNEKLFF. The CDR3 bases are TGTGCCAGCAGCGTAGGGACAGCTAGACTTAATGAAAAACTGTTTTTT.

The chain has TRBV6-6 and TRBJ2-1; D is uncertain. Germline V gene data show CDR1 as MNHNY and CDR2 as SVGAGI (reference sequence). Trimming left V 2 bases short and J 3 bases short, with 5 bases between. This CDR3 is built from 13 residues. CDR3 coding DNA: TGTGCCAGCAGTTACAGCCGCTACAATGAGCAGTTCTTC. Its protein product is CASSYSRYNEQFF.

The chain is built from TRBV18 and TRBJ1-4; D is uncertain. Germline V gives CDR1 KGHSH, CDR2 LQKENI. V was trimmed by 0 bases and J by 5 bases, leaving 10 bases between them. The CDR3 length is 15 residues. This CDR3 is CASSPPSSRNEKLFF. CDR3 coding DNA: TGTGCCAGCTCACCACCGAGCTCGCGCAATGAAAAACTGTTTTTT.

The chain has TRBV28 and TRBJ1-5; 11 bases fit TRBD1. CDR1 is MDHEN, CDR2 SYDVKM, per germline. Trimming took 5 bases from V and 6 from J; bases not matched to a gene: 6. This CDR3 is built from 15 residues. The CDR3, as DNA: TGTGCCAGCAGTAGGCCTGGGACAGGGGGTCAGCCCCAGCATTTT. Translated, it gives CASSRPGTGGQPQHF. The entire variable domain, with the rest obtained from reference TRBV28 and TRBJ1-5, is as follows: DVKVTQSSRYLVKRTGEKVFLECVQDMDHENMFWYRQDPGLGLRLIYFSYDVKMKEKGDIPEGYSVSREKKERFSLILESASTNQTSMYLCASSRPGTGGQPQHFGDGTRLSIL.

V is TRBV15 and J is TRBJ2-7; TRBD1 matches at 7 bases. The trim removed 3 bases at V and 2 bases at J, leaving 1 base unmatched. Germline V CDR1 and CDR2: LNHNV, YYDKDF (reference sequence). The CDR3 length is 13 residues. Written as DNA, the CDR3 is TGTGCCACCAGCAGGGACAGGACCTACGAGCAGTACTTC. It specifies CATSRDRTYEQYF.

The rearrangement links TRBV4-2 to TRBJ2-7, with 8 bases lining up with TRBD2. The CDR3 is 16 residues long. CDR1 and CDR2 from the germline V gene are LGHNA and YNFKEQ. The J segment lost 5 bases and the V segment lost 0 bases, leaving 9 bases of the junction unmatched. CDR3: CASSQDRGGARNEQYF. Written as DNA, the CDR3 is TGTGCCAGCAGCCAAGATCGGGGGGGGGCCAGAAACGAGCAGTACTTC.

The chain employs TRBV7-2 and TRBJ1-3; the D is unclear. The CDR3 sequence is 15 residues long. The V gene lost 5 bases and the J gene lost 4 bases, with 15 bases spanning the gap. The germline V gene encodes CDR1 SGHTA and CDR2 FQGNSA. CDR3 sequence (DNA): TGTGCCAGCAGCCCCTCTCGGATCGGGGGAAACACCATATATTTT. This codes for CASSPSRIGGNTIYF.

V is TRBV24-1 and J is TRBJ2-5; D not certain. The germline V gene encodes CDR1 KGHDR and CDR2 SFDVKD. With 1 base removed from V and 1 base from J, the gap between germline ends came to 6 bases. The CDR3 totals 14 residues. CDR3 in DNA: TGTGCCACCAGTGATTTCGGTTCCCAAGAGACCCAGTACTTC. Its protein is CATSDFGSQETQYF.

The gene calls are TRBV18 and TRBJ2-7; perhaps TRBD2 as D (5 bases). Trimming removed 6 bases from V and 2 bases from J, with 14 bases in between. The germline CDR1 and CDR2 sequences are KGHSH and LQKENI. There are 14 residues in the CDR3. CDR3 in amino acids: CASSAGADPYEQYF. CDR3 bases: TGTGCCAGCTCCGCCGGAGCGGACCCCTACGAGCAGTACTTC.

The gene calls are TRBV7-9 and TRBJ2-5, with TRBD1 as a possible D gene (7 bases). Trimming removed 7 bases at V and 7 bases at J, with 19 bases between. The CDR3 has 14 amino acids. CDR1 and CDR2 from the germline V gene are SEHNR and FQNEAQ (reference sequence). This CDR3 is CASMDSAGGLTQYF. CDR3 coding DNA: TGTGCCAGCATGGACAGCGCAGGGGGGTTGACCCAGTACTTC.

This rearrangement joins TRBV10-2 to TRBJ2-3, with 12 positions matching TRBD2. The CDR3 spans 18 residues. Germline-derived CDR1 and CDR2 are WSHSY and SAAADI. V trimming: 10 bases; J trimming: 6 bases; junction bases outside the gene matches: 20. CDR3 sequence (DNA): TGCGCCACCAAGAGTCGACTAGCGGGAGAATGGGTTTTGGATACGCAGTATTTT. Protein sequence: CATKSRLAGEWVLDTQYF.

The V call is TRBV3-1 (or the pseudogene TRBV3-2), the J call TRBJ1-4; 8 bases agree with TRBD1. The V segment lost 0 bases and the J segment 4 bases; nucleotides outside the gene matches: 10. Germline CDR1 reads LGHDT; CDR2 reads YNNKEL (reference sequence). The CDR3 covers 18 residues. CDR3 residues: CASSQEWTGNIGNEKLFF. DNA of the CDR3: TGTGCCAGCAGCCAAGAGTGGACAGGGAACATCGGTAATGAAAAACTGTTTTTT.

The chain recombines TRBV5-1 with TRBJ2-5; D is unresolved. This CDR3 spans 13 amino acids. CDR1 SGHRS and CDR2 YFSETQ come from the germline V gene. Trimming cost V 3 bases and J 2 bases, with 8 bases left between them. DNA for the CDR3: TGCGCCAGCAGCTATAGAGCACAAGAGACCCAGTACTTC. Its protein is CASSYRAQETQYF.

The V and J genes are TRBV3-1 (or the pseudogene TRBV3-2) and TRBJ2-7, with TRBD1 identical over 7 bases. This CDR3 has 14 residues. V trimming: 4 bases; J trimming: 3 bases; junction bases outside the gene matches: 6. Germline CDR1 is LGHDT and CDR2 is YNNKEL (reference sequence). The CDR3 DNA follows: TGTGCCAGCAGCCTAGGGGACAGCCTCTACGAGCAGTACTTC. Translating gives CASSLGDSLYEQYF.

The V gene is TRBV2, the J gene TRBJ1-5, with D perhaps matching TRBD1 (5 bases). Germline-derived CDR1 and CDR2 are SNHLY and FYNNEI. The CDR3 length is 14 residues. V was shortened by 5 bases and J by 1 base, with 9 bases between the two germline ends. CDR3 DNA: TGTGCCAGCAGTTTTCCAGGGAGCAATCAGCCCCAGCATTTT. Translated, it gives CASSFPGSNQPQHF.

The CDR3: CAISESAQGTEAFF. CDR3 nucleotide sequence: TGTGCCATCAGTGAGTCCGCTCAGGGAACTGAAGCTTTCTTT. The chain combines TRBV10-3 with TRBJ1-1; D might be TRBD1 (5 bases). Germline CDR1 and CDR2: ENHRY and SYGVKD. V lost 0 bases and J lost 5, with 10 bases in between. This CDR3 is built from 14 residues.

This clone showed up just once. The genes are TRBV2 and TRBJ2-1, with D possibly matching TRBD1 (7 bases). The V gene's germline CDR1 is SNHLY and CDR2 FYNNEI. V was cut by 4 bases and J by 9 bases, with 16 bases left in between. The CDR3 totals 14 residues. In DNA form, the CDR3 reads TGTGCCAGCAGTGTGGAGGGGGCGTTTGGTGAGCAGTTCTTC. This encodes CASSVEGAFGEQFF.

This clone was counted only a few times. This sequence joins TRBV7-9 and TRBJ1-2; no definite D call. Per the germline V gene, CDR1 is SEHNR and CDR2 is FQNEAQ (reference sequence). CDR3 length: 13 amino acids. Between the trimmed V and J ends, which lost 1 base and 4 bases, there was a span of 7 bases. The CDR3 sequence is CASSLGRFYGYTF. In DNA form, the CDR3 reads TGTGCCAGCAGCTTAGGCCGGTTCTATGGCTACACCTTC.

CDR3 in DNA: TGTGCCACCAGTGATGGCAGGGTCAAGCAGCCCCAGCATTTT. It translates to CATSDGRVKQPQHF. The chain joins TRBV24-1 to TRBJ1-5; D possibly corresponds to TRBD1 (5 bases). The V and J ends lost 3 bases and 7 bases respectively, with 12 bases between them. CDR1 and CDR2 from the germline V gene are KGHDR and SFDVKD. There are 14 residues in the CDR3.

V usage is TRBV6-6 and J usage is TRBJ1-1; a possible D gene is TRBD1 (5 bases). Germline V CDR1 and CDR2: MNHNY, SVGAGI (reference sequence). The CDR3 runs to 14 residues. V dropped 6 bases and J dropped 4 bases, with 15 bases sitting between them. The CDR3 DNA reads as TGTGCCAGCAGGGCGGCCGGGGGGGGCACTGAAGCTTTCTTT. This gives the protein CASRAAGGGTEAFF.

The chain has TRBV2 and TRBJ2-3; the match to TRBD2 covers 8 bases. Germline assignment: CDR1 SNHLY and CDR2 FYNNEI. The CDR3 runs to 14 residues. Losses at the gene ends were 7 bases for V and 2 bases for J; bases not matched to a gene: 5. As DNA, the CDR3 is TGTGCCAGCATCACTAGCGGATCCACAGATACGCAGTATTTT. It translates to CASITSGSTDTQYF.